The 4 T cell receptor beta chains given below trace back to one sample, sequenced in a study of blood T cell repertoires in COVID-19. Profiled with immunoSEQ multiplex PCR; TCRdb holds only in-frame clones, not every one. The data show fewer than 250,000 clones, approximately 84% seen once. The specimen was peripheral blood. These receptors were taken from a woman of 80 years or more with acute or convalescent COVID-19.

This CDR3 is CAIRVLMNTEAFF. CDR3 sequence (DNA): TGTGCCATCCGGGTCTTGATGAACACTGAAGCTTTCTTT. V and J are TRBV6-5 and TRBJ1-1, with unresolved D. Per germline, CDR1 MNHEY and CDR2 SVGAGI. Trimming took off 10 bases at V and 0 bases at J, with 12 bases between the two ends. The CDR3 has 13 residues.

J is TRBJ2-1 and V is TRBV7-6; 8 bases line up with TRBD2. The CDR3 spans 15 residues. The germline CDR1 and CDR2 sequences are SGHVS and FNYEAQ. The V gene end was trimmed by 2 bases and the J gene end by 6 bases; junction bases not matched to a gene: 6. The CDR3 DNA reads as TGTGCCAGCAGCTTAACCCAGCGGGGGATCAATGAGCAGTTCTTC. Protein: CASSLTQRGINEQFF. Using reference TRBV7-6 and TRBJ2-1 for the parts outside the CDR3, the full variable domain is GAGVSQSPRYKVTKRGQDVALRCDPISGHVSLYWYRQALGQGPEFLTYFNYEAQQDKSGLPNDRFSAERPEGSISTLTIQRTEQRDSAMYRCASSLTQRGINEQFFGPGTRLTVL.

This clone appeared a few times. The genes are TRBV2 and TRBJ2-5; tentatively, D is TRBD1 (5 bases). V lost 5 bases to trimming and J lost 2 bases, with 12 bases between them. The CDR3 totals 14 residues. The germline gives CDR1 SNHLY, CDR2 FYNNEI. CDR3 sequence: CASSLSQGQETQYF. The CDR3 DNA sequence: TGTGCCAGCAGTCTTAGCCAGGGACAAGAGACCCAGTACTTC. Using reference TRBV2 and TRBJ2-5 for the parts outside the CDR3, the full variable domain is EPEVTQTPSHQVTQMGQEVILRCVPISNHLYFYWYRQILGQKVEFLVSFYNNEISEKSEIFDDQFSVERPDGSNFTLKIRSTKLEDSAMYFCASSLSQGQETQYFGPGTRLLVL.

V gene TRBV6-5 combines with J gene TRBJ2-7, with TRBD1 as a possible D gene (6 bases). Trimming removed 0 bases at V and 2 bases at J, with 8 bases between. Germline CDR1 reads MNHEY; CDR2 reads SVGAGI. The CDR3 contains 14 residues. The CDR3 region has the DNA TGTGCCAGCAGTTACTCCCCAGGGGCCTACGAGCAGTACTTC. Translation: CASSYSPGAYEQYF.